The TCR beta chain described here comes from a study of T cells in Graves' hyperthyroidism and ophthalmopathy. Overall study results and limits: Most clonotypes that expanded in the thyroid above 0.001 also showed up in blood.

The junction had 9 bases not matched to a gene; V was cut back by 6 bases and J by 5 bases. The CDR3 extends over 14 amino acids. This clonotype occurred many times. Its antigen is undetermined. RNA transcripts served as the template for amplifying TCR beta CDR3 regions. A set of HTBI primers served as the primers for a first-round RT-PCR of the TCR CDR3. In TCRdb, the multiplex PCR reads were re-called with MiXCR into one record per CDR3 protein. Seen here are around 340,000 distinct CDR3 sequences, 18% observed once, and the top ten hold 49%. Graves' hyperthyroidism was deemed stable absent ophthalmopathy progression within 18 months. Thyroid ultrasound and orbital computed tomography, with clinical symptoms and serum thyroxine and TRAb, informed diagnoses.

The sample was blood. The clonotype comes from a woman aged 45-59 years with Graves' hyperthyroidism. This chain uses TRBV12-3 or TRBV12-4 with TRBJ1-1; 7 positions match TRBD1. CDR3 residues: CASRPGGGSTEAFF. In DNA form, the CDR3 reads TGTGCCAGCAGACCAGGGGGAGGTTCGACTGAAGCTTTCTTT.